This T cell receptor (beta chain) was identified in a study of cytomegalovirus exposure and HLA in healthy donors. Findings and limits, study-wide: In a later analysis, at a false discovery rate of 0.05, about 17,000 TCR beta sequences matched HLA alleles. Across donors, sequencing depth was assumed by presence/absence analyses to be roughly uniform. The study recorded some 160 TCR beta chains that were cytomegalovirus-associated. More clonal expansion characterized HLA-associated TCR beta chains than equally common others in a later analysis.

On this clone: Its antigen is not known. A read error may produce the germline difference seen at one junction end.

The PCR ran on 60 Vbeta and 13 Jbeta primers. Using immunoSEQ multiplex PCR, the repertoire was profiled, and TCRdb retains in-frame clones only, with some absent. The table records 80,000 to 100,000 clones, around 67% of them present only once. The CDR3 spans 12 residues. Germline CDR1 is MNHNY and CDR2 is SVGAGI (reference sequence). The source material was PBMCs. This chain connects TRBV6-6 to TRBJ2-3, with D perhaps TRBD2 (5 bases). This clonotype originated in a man aged 50-59 years in good health and CMV-seronegative. CDR3 loop: CASSYSGRDKNF. The CDR3 DNA sequence: TGTGCCAGCAGTTACTCGGGTCGGGATAAGAATTTT.